The present T cell receptor beta chain was sequenced within a study of tumor and adjacent non-tumor tissue in lung cancer. Study summary: On average, productive TCRbeta reads reached about 4.17 million per sample. Study results and caveats: TCR diversity was significantly greater in tumor than normal lung tissue. Normal lung showed higher cumulative top 100 clone frequency than tumor.

RNA was extracted from bulk tissue without any cell sorting. The normal lung tissue was taken more than 3 cm from the tumor edge. Chemotherapy-naive patients with new lung cancer underwent thoracic surgery in China, August–November 2014. A modified ARM-PCR protocol with three rounds of nested PCR amplified TCRbeta. A single record per CDR3 protein comes from TCRdb applying MiXCR to the multiplex PCR reads. The data show around 80,000 distinct CDR3 sequences, 80% to 90% seen once. In the case of this clonotype: What it binds is unknown. The junction departs from the called germline gene at one end, perhaps through a read error.

The germline V gene encodes CDR1 DFQATT and CDR2 SNEGSKA (reference sequence). The CDR3 is 12 residues long. This rearrangement joins TRBV20-1 to TRBJ1-4; no clear D. Sequencing used distant non-tumor lung tissue. The source of this sequence is a man between 60 and 75 years old with non-small cell lung cancer. CDR3 bases: TGTGGTGCTAAGGGTGCTAATGGAAAACTGTTTTTT. Its translation is CGAKGANGKLFF.